The 30 T cell receptor beta chains in this list originate from one sample, sequenced in a study of blood T cell repertoires in COVID-19. The method was immunoSEQ multiplex PCR; TCRdb's version includes in-frame clones alone and lacks a portion of them. The data show around 400,000 clones, 89% seen once. Input material: PBMCs or T cells enriched from blood (not recorded which). The receptors derive from a woman aged 30 to 39 who had recovered from COVID-19.

V usage is TRBV25-1 and J usage is TRBJ2-7, with D uncertain. Germline V gene data show CDR1 as MGHDK and CDR2 as SYGVNS. This CDR3 has 12 residues. V shed 5 bases and J shed 2 bases, with 7 bases lying between them. The CDR3: CASSSTTYEQYF. The CDR3 bases are TGTGCCAGCAGTTCCACTACCTACGAGCAGTACTTC.

The chain uses TRBV30 and TRBJ2-7, with a tentative D call TRBD1 (6 bases). The CDR3 contains 13 residues. V was trimmed by 7 bases and J by 2 bases, leaving 15 bases between them. CDR1 and CDR2 from the germline V gene are GTSNPN and SVGIG (reference sequence). The DNA for the CDR3 is TGTGCCTCCCCAGGGGCAAGCCCCTACGAGCAGTACTTC. Amino acid sequence: CASPGASPYEQYF.

The gene calls are TRBV18 and TRBJ2-5, with a tentative D call TRBD2 (6 bases). The CDR3 sequence is 13 residues long. V was trimmed by 2 bases and J by 5 bases, leaving 9 bases between them. Per germline, CDR1 KGHSH and CDR2 LQKENI. CDR3 region: CASSPGEAETQYF. In DNA, the CDR3 is TGTGCCAGCTCACCAGGGGAGGCGGAGACCCAGTACTTC.

This clone appeared a single time. V is TRBV5-8 and J is TRBJ1-2; TRBD1 matches at 7 bases. V lost 4 bases, J lost 10 bases, and 7 bases stayed unmatched. The CDR3 runs to 12 residues. Per the germline V gene, CDR1 is SGHTS and CDR2 is YDEGEE. This chain's CDR3 is CASSPTGLHYTF. The CDR3 DNA sequence: TGTGCCAGCAGCCCGACAGGGTTGCACTACACCTTC.

The chain uses TRBV7-2 and TRBJ2-1; D might be TRBD1 (6 bases). V shed 1 base and J shed 10 bases, with 11 bases lying between them. Germline V gene data show CDR1 as SGHTA and CDR2 as FQGNSA. The CDR3 has 13 residues. CDR3 loop: CASSLDRTDEQFF. As DNA, the CDR3 is TGTGCCAGCAGCTTAGATCGGACAGACGAGCAGTTCTTC.

This clone was seen only once. V usage is TRBV5-4 and J usage is TRBJ1-1; 9 bases align to TRBD1. Germline CDR1 reads SGHNT; CDR2 reads YYREEE (reference sequence). The CDR3 has 14 amino acids. V was clipped by 4 bases and J by 2 bases; unmatched bases: 3. The CDR3 protein is CASSRGQGNTEAFF. As DNA, the CDR3 is TGTGCCAGCAGCAGGGGACAGGGTAACACTGAAGCTTTCTTT.

This clone has just one count. The J gene is TRBJ2-7, the V gene TRBV10-3; 8 nucleotides line up with TRBD1. V trimming: 5 bases; J trimming: 3 bases; junction bases outside the gene matches: 12. Looked up from germline, CDR1 is ENHRY and CDR2 is SYGVKD. The CDR3 runs to 16 residues. CDR3 sequence reads: CAISKTGVSLGYEQYF. CDR3 nucleotide sequence: TGTGCCATCAGTAAGACAGGGGTAAGCTTAGGCTACGAGCAGTACTTC.

The chain uses TRBV6-5 and TRBJ1-2, with TRBD1 as a possible D gene (5 bases). V gave up 8 bases and J gave up 4 bases, with 14 bases separating them. The CDR3 is 13 residues long. Per germline, CDR1 MNHEY and CDR2 SVGAGI. The chain's CDR3 is CASRQSITYGYTF. The CDR3 region has the DNA TGTGCCAGCCGACAGAGCATAACCTATGGCTACACCTTC.

This chain links TRBV7-4 with TRBJ1-5; 7 nucleotides line up with TRBD1. The CDR3 is made up of 15 amino acids. Looked up from germline, CDR1 is SGHVT and CDR2 is SQSDAQ. The trim removed 7 bases at V and 0 bases at J, leaving 6 bases unmatched. This CDR3 reads CASIKTGASNQPQHF. As DNA, the CDR3 is TGTGCCAGCATCAAAACAGGGGCTAGCAATCAGCCCCAGCATTTT. Drawing the rest from reference TRBV7-4 and TRBJ1-5, the complete variable domain is GAGVSQSPRYKVAKRGRDVALRCDSISGHVTLYWYRQTLGQGSEVLTYSQSDAQRDKSGRPSGRFSAERPERSVSTLKIQRTEQGDSAVYLCASIKTGASNQPQHFGDGTRLSIL.

V is TRBV21-1 and J is TRBJ1-1. TRBV21-1 corresponds to a pseudogene. The CDR3 has 15 residues. Here the CDR3 DNA reads TGTGCCAGCAGCAATGGGCTGAGTCGGGGCACTGAAGCTTTCTTT. It yields the protein CASSNGLSRGTEAFF.

The V gene is TRBV20-1, the J gene TRBJ2-1; tentative D call: TRBD2 (6 bases). Germline V gives CDR1 DFQATT, CDR2 SNEGSKA (reference sequence). The CDR3 has 10 residues. Trimming shortened V by 3 bases and J by 10 bases, and 7 bases separated the two germline ends. The DNA of the CDR3 is TGCAGTGCTAGGAGCGGGGAGCAGTTCTTC. Amino acid sequence: CSARSGEQFF.

CDR3 residues: CASKTGVEKLFF. The CDR3, as DNA: TGTGCCAGCAAGACAGGGGTCGAAAAACTGTTTTTT. The V and J genes are TRBV6-5 and TRBJ1-4, with TRBD1 matching over 8 bases. The V gene's germline CDR1 is MNHEY and CDR2 SVGAGI. There are 12 residues in the CDR3. The V gene end was trimmed by 7 bases and the J gene end by 8 bases; junction bases not matched to a gene: 3.

This chain links TRBV18 with TRBJ2-1, with no clear D. The CDR3 sequence is 16 residues long. Trimming removed 4 bases from V and 0 bases from J, with 13 bases in between. Germline lookup yields CDR1 KGHSH and CDR2 LQKENI. This CDR3 reads CASSLQVAGSYNEQFF. CDR3 DNA: TGTGCCAGCTCACTCCAGGTTGCCGGCTCCTACAATGAGCAGTTCTTC.

The CDR3 nucleotides are TGTGCCAGCAGCTTGGGCGACAGCCCCTACGAGCAGTACTTC. Translation: CASSLGDSPYEQYF. The chain recombines TRBV7-9 with TRBJ2-7; maybe TRBD1 (5 bases). Per the germline V gene, CDR1 is SEHNR and CDR2 is FQNEAQ (reference sequence). V dropped 3 bases and J dropped 2 bases, with 11 bases sitting between them. The CDR3 consists of 14 residues.

The J gene is TRBJ1-5, the V gene TRBV9, with a tentative D call TRBD1 (6 bases). The CDR3 length is 15 residues. The V end was cut by 3 bases, the J end by 2 bases, with 12 bases between. Germline V CDR1 and CDR2: SGDLS, YYNGEE. The CDR3 sequence: CASSEQGGGNQPQHF. The DNA for the CDR3 is TGTGCCAGCAGCGAACAGGGTGGCGGCAATCAGCCCCAGCATTTT.

This clone was found once. V gene TRBV6-5 combines with J gene TRBJ2-1; no definite D call. The CDR3 totals 15 residues. The V gene lost 0 bases and the J gene lost 3 bases, with 9 bases spanning the gap. CDR1 MNHEY and CDR2 SVGAGI come from the germline V gene. As DNA, the CDR3 is TGTGCCAGCAGTTACTCGAGAACCCTCTACAATGAGCAGTTCTTC. This gives the protein CASSYSRTLYNEQFF.

J is TRBJ2-5 and V is TRBV5-4; perhaps TRBD1 as D (6 bases). This CDR3 spans 14 amino acids. Germline loops: CDR1 SGHNT, CDR2 YYREEE (reference sequence). V was pared by 2 bases and J by 5 bases, with 13 bases between. CDR3 loop: CASSFKGVGETQYF. The DNA for the CDR3 is TGTGCCAGCAGCTTCAAGGGGGTGGGGGAGACCCAGTACTTC.

The chain carries TRBV10-3 and TRBJ2-7, with 9 bases identical to TRBD1. The trim removed 3 bases at V and 1 base at J, leaving 10 bases unmatched. This CDR3 has 17 amino acids. Germline V lookup: CDR1 ENHRY, CDR2 SYGVKD. CDR3 loop: CAISDKQRGQGSYEQYF. The CDR3 region has the DNA TGTGCCATCAGTGATAAGCAAAGGGGACAGGGTTCCTACGAGCAGTACTTC.

The chain is built from TRBV6-5 and TRBJ1-1; D not resolved. The CDR3 extends over 13 amino acids. V gave up 7 bases and J gave up 4 bases, with 13 bases separating them. Per germline, CDR1 MNHEY and CDR2 SVGAGI. CDR3 protein: CASIRTEVTEAFF. The DNA for the CDR3 is TGTGCCAGCATCCGGACGGAGGTCACTGAAGCTTTCTTT.

This chain uses TRBV7-2 with TRBJ2-7; 7 bases align to TRBD1. CDR3 length: 16 amino acids. CDR1 and CDR2 (germline): SGHTA, FQGNSA. V shed 4 bases, J shed 1 base, and the junction held 10 bases outside the gene matches. The CDR3 coding sequence is TGTGCCAGCAGCTCTTCCCGGACAGGTCGTTCCTACGAGCAGTACTTC. Protein sequence: CASSSSRTGRSYEQYF. The whole variable domain, filled in from reference TRBV7-2 and TRBJ2-7, reads GAGVSQSPSNKVTEKGKDVELRCDPISGHTALYWYRQSLGQGLEFLIYFQGNSAPDKSGLPSDRFSAERTGGSVSTLTIQRTQQEDSAVYLCASSSSRTGRSYEQYFGPGTRLTVT.

The chain recombines TRBV15 with TRBJ1-2; D gene uncertain. With 5 bases removed from V and 2 bases from J, the gap between germline ends came to 9 bases. Germline V gene sequence: CDR1 LNHNV, CDR2 YYDKDF (reference sequence). The CDR3 is 13 amino acids. The CDR3 protein is CATSEGGNYGYTF. DNA for the CDR3: TGTGCCACCAGCGAGGGTGGAAACTATGGCTACACCTTC.

The J gene is TRBJ2-5, the V gene TRBV6-6; D is uncertain. V dropped 7 bases and J dropped 6 bases, with 18 bases sitting between them. The CDR3 totals 14 residues. Germline values: CDR1 MNHNY, CDR2 SVGAGI (reference sequence). CDR3 residues: CASTQRWVGQTQYF. In DNA form, the CDR3 reads TGTGCCAGCACCCAAAGGTGGGTGGGCCAGACCCAGTACTTC.

The gene calls are TRBV5-4 and TRBJ1-1; D unclear. With 6 bases removed from V and 1 base from J, the gap between germline ends came to 19 bases. CDR3 length: 16 residues. Germline V lookup: CDR1 SGHNT, CDR2 YYREEE (reference sequence). The CDR3 nucleotides read TGTGCCAGCACCATGTCGGCCCAACAGACGAACACTGAAGCTTTCTTT. Amino acids: CASTMSAQQTNTEAFF.

This clone was detected only a few times. The chain uses TRBV28 and TRBJ1-2, with 9 bases lining up with TRBD1. This CDR3 contains 15 residues. Germline CDR1 reads MDHEN; CDR2 reads SYDVKM. V trimming: 3 bases; J trimming: 7 bases; junction bases outside the gene matches: 9. CDR3 nucleotides: TGTGCCAGCAGTTTTTTTGGGACAGGGATCTCTGGCTACACCTTC. This sequence encodes CASSFFGTGISGYTF.

This chain links TRBV28 with TRBJ2-2, with TRBD2 matching 11 bases. The junction had 7 bases not matched to a gene; V was cut back by 1 base and J by 3 bases. This CDR3 spans 18 amino acids. The V gene's germline CDR1 is MDHEN and CDR2 SYDVKM. CDR3: CASSLFASGRQYTGELFF. In DNA form, the CDR3 reads TGTGCCAGCAGTTTATTCGCTAGCGGGAGGCAATACACCGGGGAGCTGTTTTTT.

The CDR3 sequence is CASSPNQEQFF. The CDR3 coding sequence is TGTGCCAGCTCACCAAATCAGGAGCAGTTCTTC. J is TRBJ2-1 and V is TRBV18; D gene ambiguous. The V gene lost 2 bases and the J gene lost 10 bases, with 6 bases spanning the gap. Germline values: CDR1 KGHSH, CDR2 LQKENI. This CDR3 spans 11 amino acids. Drawing the rest from reference TRBV18 and TRBJ2-1, the complete variable domain is NAGVMQNPRHLVRRRGQEARLRCSPMKGHSHVYWYRQLPEEGLKFMVYLQKENIIDESGMPKERFSAEFPKEGPSILRIQQVVRGDSAAYFCASSPNQEQFFGPGTRLTVL.

This clone was counted a few times. This chain joins TRBV24-1 and TRBJ2-1; D remains ambiguous. Germline loops: CDR1 KGHDR, CDR2 SFDVKD. V lost 3 bases to trimming and J lost 7 bases, with 9 bases between them. CDR3 length equals 13 residues. The CDR3: CATSDPNLNEQFF. For the CDR3, the DNA is TGTGCCACCAGTGATCCCAACTTAAATGAGCAGTTCTTC.

The J gene is TRBJ2-3, the V gene TRBV5-1; maybe TRBD1 (6 bases). Trimming took 4 bases from V and 4 from J, leaving 13 bases between them. This CDR3 has 14 amino acids. Per the germline V gene, CDR1 is SGHRS and CDR2 is YFSETQ. The CDR3 protein is CASSIGQSSDTQYF. The CDR3 DNA is TGCGCCAGCAGCATAGGACAGAGCTCAGATACGCAGTATTTT. The full variable domain, rest sourced from reference TRBV5-1 and TRBJ2-3, is KAGVTQTPRYLIKTRGQQVTLSCSPISGHRSVSWYQQTPGQGLQFLFEYFSETQRNKGNFPGRFSGRQFSNSRSEMNVSTLELGDSALYLCASSIGQSSDTQYFGPGTRLTVL.

The chain carries TRBV2 and TRBJ1-5; a weak D match, TRBD1 (6 bases). Between the trimmed V and J ends, which lost 4 bases and 6 bases, there was a span of 16 bases. This CDR3 is built from 15 residues. CDR1 is SNHLY, CDR2 FYNNEI, per germline. The CDR3 DNA reads TGTGCCAGCAGTGGGTCCGGGGGGGCCGGTCAGCCCCAGCATTTT. Translated, it gives CASSGSGGAGQPQHF.

The chain joins TRBV11-2 to TRBJ2-2; D may be TRBD1 (5 bases). Germline loops: CDR1 SGHAT, CDR2 FQNNGV. The CDR3 is 16 amino acids. The V end was cut by 1 base, the J end by 6 bases, with 15 bases between. The CDR3: CASSLVAGIRSGELFF. The CDR3 DNA reads as TGTGCCAGCAGCTTAGTGGCAGGGATCCGGTCCGGGGAGCTGTTTTTT.